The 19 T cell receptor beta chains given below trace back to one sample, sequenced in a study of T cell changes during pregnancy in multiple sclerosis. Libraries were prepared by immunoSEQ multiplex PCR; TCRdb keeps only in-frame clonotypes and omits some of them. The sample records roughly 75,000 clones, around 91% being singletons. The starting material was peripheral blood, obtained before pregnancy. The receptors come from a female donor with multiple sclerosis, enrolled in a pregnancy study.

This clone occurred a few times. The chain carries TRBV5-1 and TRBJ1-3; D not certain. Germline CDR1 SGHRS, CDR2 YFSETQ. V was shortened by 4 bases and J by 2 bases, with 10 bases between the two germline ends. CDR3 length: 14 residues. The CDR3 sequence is CASSPARAGNTIYF. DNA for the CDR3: TGCGCCAGCAGCCCTGCGCGAGCTGGAAACACCATATATTTT.

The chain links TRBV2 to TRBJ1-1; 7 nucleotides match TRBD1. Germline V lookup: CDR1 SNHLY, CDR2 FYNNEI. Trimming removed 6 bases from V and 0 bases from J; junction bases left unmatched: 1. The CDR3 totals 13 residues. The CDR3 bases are TGTGCCAGCAGGGACAGGCTGAACACTGAAGCTTTCTTT. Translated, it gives CASRDRLNTEAFF.

The CDR3 reads CASSVSPLQETQYF. DNA of the CDR3: TGTGCCAGCAGCGTAAGCCCCCTACAAGAGACCCAGTACTTC. The V gene is TRBV9, the J gene TRBJ2-5, with no clear D. The CDR3 is 14 residues long. Trimming removed 1 base from V and 2 bases from J, with 9 bases in between. Germline V gene lookup returns CDR1 SGDLS and CDR2 YYNGEE.

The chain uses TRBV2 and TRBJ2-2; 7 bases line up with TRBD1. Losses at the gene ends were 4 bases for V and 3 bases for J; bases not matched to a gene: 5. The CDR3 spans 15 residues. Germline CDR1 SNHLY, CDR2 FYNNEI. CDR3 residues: CASSVQGSYTGELFF. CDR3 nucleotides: TGTGCCAGCAGTGTACAGGGGTCCTACACCGGGGAGCTGTTTTTT.

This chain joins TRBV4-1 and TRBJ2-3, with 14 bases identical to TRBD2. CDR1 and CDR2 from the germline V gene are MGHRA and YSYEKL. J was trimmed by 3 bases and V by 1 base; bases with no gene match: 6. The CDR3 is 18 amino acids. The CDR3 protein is CASSQVSWTSGGTDTQYF. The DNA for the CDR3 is TGCGCCAGCAGCCAAGTCTCCTGGACTAGCGGGGGGACAGATACGCAGTATTTT.

The CDR3 sequence: CASSKARGRAPAQYF. DNA for the CDR3: TGTGCCAGCAGCAAAGCGAGGGGGCGGGCACCCGCGCAGTACTTC. The chain couples TRBV21-1 to TRBJ2-7; the table assigns TRBD1, which was not confirmed against the DNA. TRBV21-1 is tagged as a pseudogene. The CDR3 has 15 amino acids.

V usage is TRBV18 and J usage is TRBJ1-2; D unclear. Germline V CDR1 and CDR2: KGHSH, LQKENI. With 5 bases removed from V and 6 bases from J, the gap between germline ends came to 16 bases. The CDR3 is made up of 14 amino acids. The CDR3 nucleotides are TGTGCCAGCTCATTCGGACTTGGTTTAGATGGCTACACCTTC. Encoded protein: CASSFGLGLDGYTF. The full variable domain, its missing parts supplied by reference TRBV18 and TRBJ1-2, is NAGVMQNPRHLVRRRGQEARLRCSPMKGHSHVYWYRQLPEEGLKFMVYLQKENIIDESGMPKERFSAEFPKEGPSILRIQQVVRGDSAAYFCASSFGLGLDGYTFGSGTRLTVV.

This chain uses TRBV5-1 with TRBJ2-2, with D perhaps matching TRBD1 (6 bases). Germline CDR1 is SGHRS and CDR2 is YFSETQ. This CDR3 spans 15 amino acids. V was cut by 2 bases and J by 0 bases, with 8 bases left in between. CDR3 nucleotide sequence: TGCGCCAGCAGCTTAGGGACAACGAACACCGGGGAGCTGTTTTTT. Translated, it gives CASSLGTTNTGELFF.

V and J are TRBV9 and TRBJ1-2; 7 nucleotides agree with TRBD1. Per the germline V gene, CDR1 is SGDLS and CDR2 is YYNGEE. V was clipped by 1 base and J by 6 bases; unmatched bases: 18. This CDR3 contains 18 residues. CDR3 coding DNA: TGTGCCAGCAGCGTAACCCAAACCCCCGGGGCAGGGGGGAATGGCTACACCTTC. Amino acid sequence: CASSVTQTPGAGGNGYTF.

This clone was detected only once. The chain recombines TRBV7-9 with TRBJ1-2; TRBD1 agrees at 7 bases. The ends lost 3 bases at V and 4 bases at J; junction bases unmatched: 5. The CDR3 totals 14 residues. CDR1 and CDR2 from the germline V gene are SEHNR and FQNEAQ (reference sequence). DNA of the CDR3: TGTGCCAGCAGCTTTATCGGGACAGTCTATGGCTACACCTTC. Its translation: CASSFIGTVYGYTF.

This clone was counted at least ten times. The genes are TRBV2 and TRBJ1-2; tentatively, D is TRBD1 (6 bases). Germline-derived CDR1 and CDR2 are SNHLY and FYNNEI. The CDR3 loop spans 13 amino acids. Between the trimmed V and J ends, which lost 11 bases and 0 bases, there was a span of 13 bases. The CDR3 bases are TGTGCCGGGTCCCGGGACACTAACTATGGCTACACCTTC. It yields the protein CAGSRDTNYGYTF.

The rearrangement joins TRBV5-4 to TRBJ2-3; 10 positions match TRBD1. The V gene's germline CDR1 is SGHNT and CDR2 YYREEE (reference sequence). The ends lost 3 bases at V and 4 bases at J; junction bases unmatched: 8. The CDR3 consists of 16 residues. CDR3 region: CASSSPGQGSADTQYF. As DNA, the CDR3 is TGTGCCAGCAGCTCGCCGGGACAGGGGTCCGCAGATACGCAGTATTTT.

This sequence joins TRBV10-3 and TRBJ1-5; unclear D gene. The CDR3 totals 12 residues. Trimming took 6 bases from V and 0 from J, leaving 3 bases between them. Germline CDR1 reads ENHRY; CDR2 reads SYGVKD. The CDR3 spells CAISSSNQPQHF. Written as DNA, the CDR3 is TGTGCCATCAGCAGTAGCAATCAGCCCCAGCATTTT.

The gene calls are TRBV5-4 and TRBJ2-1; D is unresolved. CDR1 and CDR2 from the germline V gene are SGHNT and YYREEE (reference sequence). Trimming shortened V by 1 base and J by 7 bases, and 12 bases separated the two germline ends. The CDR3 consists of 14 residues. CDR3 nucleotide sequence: TGTGCCAGCAGCTTGTCTTCGGGTCAGAATGAGCAGTTCTTC. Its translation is CASSLSSGQNEQFF.

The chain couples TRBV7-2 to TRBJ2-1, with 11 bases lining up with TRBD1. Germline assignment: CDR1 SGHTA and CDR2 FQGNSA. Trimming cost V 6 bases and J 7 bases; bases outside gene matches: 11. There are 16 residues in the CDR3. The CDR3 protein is CASSQSGQGAGNEQFF. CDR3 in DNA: TGTGCCAGCAGTCAAAGCGGACAGGGGGCAGGGAATGAGCAGTTCTTC.

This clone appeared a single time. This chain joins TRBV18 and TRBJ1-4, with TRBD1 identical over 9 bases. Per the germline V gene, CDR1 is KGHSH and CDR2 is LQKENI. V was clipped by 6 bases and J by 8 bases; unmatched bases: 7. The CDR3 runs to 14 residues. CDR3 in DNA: TGTGCCAGCTCGTTAACAGGGGGCAGGGAAAAACTGTTTTTT. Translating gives CASSLTGGREKLFF.

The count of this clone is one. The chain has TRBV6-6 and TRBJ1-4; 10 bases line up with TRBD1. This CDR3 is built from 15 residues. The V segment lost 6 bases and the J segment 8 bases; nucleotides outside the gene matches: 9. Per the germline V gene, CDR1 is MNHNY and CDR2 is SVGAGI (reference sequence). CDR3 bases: TGTGCCAGCAGACCTGGGACAGGGGAGGCCGAAAAACTGTTTTTT. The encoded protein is CASRPGTGEAEKLFF.

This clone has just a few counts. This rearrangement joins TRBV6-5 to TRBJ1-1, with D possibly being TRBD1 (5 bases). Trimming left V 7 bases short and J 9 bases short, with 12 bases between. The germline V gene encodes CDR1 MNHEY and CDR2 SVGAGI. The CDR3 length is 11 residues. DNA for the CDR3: TGTGCCAGCATTGGGGCAGGCAAAGCTTTCTTT. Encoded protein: CASIGAGKAFF.

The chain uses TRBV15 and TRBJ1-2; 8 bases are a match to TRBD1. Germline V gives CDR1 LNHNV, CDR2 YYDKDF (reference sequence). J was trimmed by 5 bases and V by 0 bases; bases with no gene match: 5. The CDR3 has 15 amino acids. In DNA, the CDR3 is TGTGCCACCAGCAGAGAGACAGGGGTTGAGTATGGCTACACCTTC. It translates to CATSRETGVEYGYTF.